Shown below are 20 T cell receptor beta chains from a single sample sequenced in a study of blood T cell repertoires in COVID-19. TCRdb's copy holds only in-frame clones and misses some; the assay was immunoSEQ multiplex PCR. Among around 220,000 clones listed, about 85% were seen once. The specimen sequenced was PBMCs or T cells enriched from blood (not recorded which). The receptors come from a woman aged 25 to 39 with acute COVID-19.

J is TRBJ2-1 and V is TRBV7-9; a weak D match, TRBD1 (6 bases). The V gene's germline CDR1 is SEHNR and CDR2 FQNEAQ (reference sequence). The CDR3 contains 15 residues. V lost 3 bases and J lost 8, with 17 bases in between. In DNA, the CDR3 is TGTGCCAGCAGCTTTTCAGGGGATCTGATCGATGAGCAGTTCTTC. This translates into CASSFSGDLIDEQFF.

The chain combines TRBV7-8 with TRBJ2-1, with 10 bases matching TRBD2. The germline V gene has CDR1 SGHVS and CDR2 FQNEAQ. The V gene end was trimmed by 2 bases and the J gene end by 7 bases; junction bases not matched to a gene: 2. The CDR3 is 14 residues long. The CDR3 loop is CASSLLAGVNEQFF. CDR3 sequence (DNA): TGTGCCAGCAGCTTACTAGCGGGAGTAAATGAGCAGTTCTTC.

The rearrangement joins TRBV28 to TRBJ1-2, with TRBD1 matching over 7 bases. The length of the CDR3 is 17 residues. From germline, CDR1 is MDHEN and CDR2 SYDVKM. Trimming at V came to 3 bases and at J to 6 bases, leaving 16 bases not matched to a gene. The CDR3 bases are TGTGCCAGCAGTTTTAAGGGGGCGGAAGCCCTACTTGATGGCTACACCTTC. It yields the protein CASSFKGAEALLDGYTF.

The chain recombines TRBV13 with TRBJ1-1; perhaps TRBD1 as D (5 bases). The CDR3 extends over 15 amino acids. The germline V and J ends were trimmed by 7 bases and 8 bases, with 23 bases remaining between them. Germline V gene sequence: CDR1 PRHDT, CDR2 FYEKMQ (reference sequence). This CDR3 is CASTIGPRASFEAFF. CDR3 in DNA: TGTGCCAGCACCATTGGGCCCAGGGCTTCTTTCGAAGCTTTCTTT.

The CDR3 bases are TGTGCCAGCAGCTTTAATAGCAATCAGCCCCAGCATTTT. It codes for CASSFNSNQPQHF. V and J are TRBV11-2 and TRBJ1-5; D remains ambiguous. The germline gives CDR1 SGHAT, CDR2 FQNNGV. The CDR3 is 13 amino acids. V was pared by 3 bases and J by 0 bases, with 3 bases between.

The rearrangement links TRBV27 to TRBJ1-3, with TRBD1 matching 12 bases. CDR1 is MNHEY and CDR2 is SMNVEV in the germline V gene (reference sequence). CDR3 length equals 15 residues. The ends lost 2 bases at V and 8 bases at J; junction bases unmatched: 4. CDR3 bases: TGTGCCAGCAGTTTAGGGGGACAGGGGGCATACACCATATATTTT. Protein sequence: CASSLGGQGAYTIYF.

This rearrangement joins TRBV6-2 or TRBV6-3 to TRBJ1-2; possibly TRBD1 for D (6 bases). The ends were cut back, 5 bases at V and 8 bases at J, with 9 bases in the middle. Germline assignment: CDR1 MNHEY and CDR2 SVGEGT. The CDR3 contains 11 residues. The CDR3 nucleotides read TGTGCCAGCAGTACCGGGACAGGCTACACCTTC. Translation: CASSTGTGYTF.

This chain links TRBV2 with TRBJ2-1; TRBD2 is a possible D gene (7 bases). V was shortened by 7 bases and J by 2 bases, with 21 bases between the two germline ends. Germline lookup yields CDR1 SNHLY and CDR2 FYNNEI. The CDR3 sequence is 17 residues long. The CDR3 sequence: CASTGGVLADAYNEQFF. The CDR3 coding sequence is TGTGCCAGCACCGGGGGCGTCCTAGCGGATGCCTACAATGAGCAGTTCTTC.

CDR3 sequence reads: CATSDWFTRRYGYTF. The CDR3 DNA follows: TGTGCCACCAGTGATTGGTTCACGAGGAGGTATGGCTACACCTTC. V and J are TRBV24-1 and TRBJ1-2; no clear D gene. The V end lost 2 bases, the J end lost 5 bases, and 14 bases lay between the germline ends. Germline CDR1 is KGHDR and CDR2 is SFDVKD. This CDR3 spans 15 amino acids.

The DNA of the CDR3 is TGTGCCAGCTCACTCTCCGGGACAGCTAGATACGAGCAGTACTTC. Amino acid sequence: CASSLSGTARYEQYF. The V call is TRBV18, the J call TRBJ2-7, with 7 nucleotides matching TRBD1. The CDR3 has 15 amino acids. The V segment lost 4 bases and the J segment 4 bases; nucleotides outside the gene matches: 10. CDR1 is KGHSH, CDR2 LQKENI, per germline.

The chain links TRBV11-1 to TRBJ1-4; D is ambiguous. Trimming took off 11 bases at V and 8 bases at J, with 15 bases between the two ends. The CDR3 has 12 amino acids. Germline V CDR1 and CDR2: SGHAT, FQDESV (reference sequence). CDR3 nucleotides: TGTGCCGTAAGGGAGGTGGAAGAAAAACTGTTTTTT. This codes for CAVREVEEKLFF. The whole variable domain, filled in from reference TRBV11-1 and TRBJ1-4, reads EAEVAQSPRYKITEKSQAVAFWCDPISGHATLYWYRQILGQGPELLVQFQDESVVDDSQLPKDRFSAERLKGVDSTLKIQPAELGDSAMYLCAVREVEEKLFFGSGTQLSVL.

This chain links TRBV12-3 or TRBV12-4 with TRBJ1-4, with 7 bases matching TRBD1. With 6 bases clipped from V and 10 bases from J, the junction kept 5 bases outside the gene matches. CDR3 length equals 12 residues. The CDR3 protein is CASSIQGGKLFF. CDR3 nucleotide sequence: TGTGCCAGCAGCATCCAGGGGGGAAAACTGTTTTTT.

The chain uses TRBV5-6 and TRBJ1-2; unclear D gene. Trimming cost V 4 bases and J 2 bases, with 18 bases left between them. The CDR3 is made up of 16 amino acids. The V gene's germline CDR1 is SGHDT and CDR2 YYEEEE. DNA of the CDR3: TGTGCCAGCAGCCCCGGCGGGCAGTCCCGGAACTATGGCTACACCTTC. This sequence encodes CASSPGGQSRNYGYTF.

The chain recombines TRBV18 with TRBJ1-5; 8 nucleotides line up with TRBD1. CDR1 is KGHSH, CDR2 LQKENI, per germline. V lost 8 bases to trimming and J lost 5 bases; unmatched junction nucleotides: 5. The length of the CDR3 is 13 residues. CDR3: CASAQGVDQPQHF. The CDR3 nucleotides are TGTGCCAGCGCACAGGGGGTCGATCAGCCCCAGCATTTT.

J is TRBJ1-4 and V is TRBV7-9, with TRBD1 identical over 7 bases. The germline V gene has CDR1 SEHNR and CDR2 FQNEAQ (reference sequence). The V gene end was trimmed by 4 bases and the J gene end by 5 bases; junction bases not matched to a gene: 10. This CDR3 is 16 amino acids long. CDR3 nucleotide sequence: TGTGCCAGCAGCTCACCCGGGACAGAGTCCAATGAAAAACTGTTTTTT. Translation gives CASSSPGTESNEKLFF.

This clone was counted once. This chain connects TRBV2 to TRBJ1-4; TRBD1 matches at 7 bases. Germline-derived CDR1 and CDR2 are SNHLY and FYNNEI. This CDR3 has 14 residues. The J segment lost 8 bases and the V segment lost 3 bases, leaving 6 bases of the junction unmatched. The CDR3 loop is CASSEDRIKEKLFF. CDR3 bases: TGTGCCAGCAGTGAGGACAGGATTAAGGAAAAACTGTTTTTT. Using reference TRBV2 and TRBJ1-4 for the parts outside the CDR3, the full variable domain is EPEVTQTPSHQVTQMGQEVILRCVPISNHLYFYWYRQILGQKVEFLVSFYNNEISEKSEIFDDQFSVERPDGSNFTLKIRSTKLEDSAMYFCASSEDRIKEKLFFGSGTQLSVL.

This clone was counted between two and nine times. This chain links TRBV10-2 with TRBJ2-7, with 7 bases identical to TRBD2. The V gene end was trimmed by 2 bases and the J gene end by 3 bases; junction bases not matched to a gene: 4. The CDR3 covers 14 residues. Looked up from germline, CDR1 is WSHSY and CDR2 is SAAADI. The CDR3 coding sequence is TGCGCCAGCAGTGAGGGAGCGGGGAGCTACGAGCAGTACTTC. Protein sequence: CASSEGAGSYEQYF.

This chain connects TRBV7-9 to TRBJ2-3, with D unresolved. Trimming took off 4 bases at V and 2 bases at J, with 4 bases between the two ends. The CDR3 extends over 12 amino acids. Looked up from germline, CDR1 is SEHNR and CDR2 is FQNEAQ (reference sequence). CDR3 nucleotide sequence: TGTGCCAGCAGCTCCTCCACAGATACGCAGTATTTT. This sequence encodes CASSSSTDTQYF.

The chain joins TRBV28 to TRBJ2-1, with D hard to call. The CDR3 spans 14 residues. V was trimmed by 3 bases and J by 6 bases, leaving 12 bases between them. Germline V CDR1 and CDR2: MDHEN, SYDVKM. The CDR3 DNA reads TGTGCCAGCAGTTTGAGTAGCAGTGGCAATGAGCAGTTCTTC. Its translation is CASSLSSSGNEQFF.

In its sample, this clone was seen a few times. This CDR3 is CASSPKHPAGLGNEQYF. CDR3 bases: TGTGCCAGCTCACCAAAACACCCAGCGGGCCTAGGAAACGAGCAGTACTTC. V and J are TRBV18 and TRBJ2-7, with D perhaps matching TRBD2 (6 bases). Germline assignment: CDR1 KGHSH and CDR2 LQKENI. The CDR3 is 17 residues long. With 2 bases removed from V and 5 bases from J, the gap between germline ends came to 22 bases.